This record looks at one T cell receptor beta chain sequence and its context. cDNA came from about 0.46 to 1 ug RNA primed by random hexamers. The immunoSEQ assay covered 54 Vbeta and 13 Jbeta segments for CDR3. One entry per CDR3 protein, called by TCRdb with MiXCR from the immunoSEQ multiplex PCR reads. The profile shows about 300,000 distinct CDR3 sequences, around 89% of them singletons. The sample is drawn from a study of CD8 T cells in Susac syndrome. The CDR3 has 16 amino acids. Germline values: CDR1 SGHTA, CDR2 FQGTGA. The V and J ends lost 0 bases and 0 bases respectively, with 10 bases between them.

Sequencing was carried out using CD8+ T cells from PBMCs. This sequence was found in a human donor with multiple sclerosis. The chain combines TRBV7-3 with TRBJ2-3, with a possible D match to TRBD2 (6 bases). CDR3 in DNA: TGTGCCAGCAGCTTAACGGGGACTTCTAGCACAGATACGCAGTATTTT. Protein product: CASSLTGTSSTDTQYF.